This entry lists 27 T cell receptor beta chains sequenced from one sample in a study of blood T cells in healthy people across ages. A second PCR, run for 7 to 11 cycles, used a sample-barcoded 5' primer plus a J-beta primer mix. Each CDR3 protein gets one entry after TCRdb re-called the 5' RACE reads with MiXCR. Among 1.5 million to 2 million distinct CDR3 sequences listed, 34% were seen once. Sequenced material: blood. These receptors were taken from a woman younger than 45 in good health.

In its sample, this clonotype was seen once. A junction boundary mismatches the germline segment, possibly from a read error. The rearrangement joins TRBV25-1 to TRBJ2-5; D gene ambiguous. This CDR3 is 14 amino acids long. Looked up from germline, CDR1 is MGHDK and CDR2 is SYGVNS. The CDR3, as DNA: TGTGCCAGCAGTGACACGACACAACAAGAGACCCTGTACTTC. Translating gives CASSDTTQQETLYF.

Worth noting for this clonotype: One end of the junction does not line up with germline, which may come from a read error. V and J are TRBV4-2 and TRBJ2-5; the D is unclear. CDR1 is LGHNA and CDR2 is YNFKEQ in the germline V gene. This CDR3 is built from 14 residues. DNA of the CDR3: TGTGCCAGCAGCCGAGAAGGGATCCAAGAGGCCCAGTACTTC. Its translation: CASSREGIQEAQYF.

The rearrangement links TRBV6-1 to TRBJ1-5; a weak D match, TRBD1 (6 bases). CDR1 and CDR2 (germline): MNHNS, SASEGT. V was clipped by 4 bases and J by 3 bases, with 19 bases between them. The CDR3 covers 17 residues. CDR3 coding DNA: TGTGCCAGCAGTGGAGTCCGGGGGGCACTTAACAATCAGCCCCAGCATTTT. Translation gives CASSGVRGALNNQPQHF.

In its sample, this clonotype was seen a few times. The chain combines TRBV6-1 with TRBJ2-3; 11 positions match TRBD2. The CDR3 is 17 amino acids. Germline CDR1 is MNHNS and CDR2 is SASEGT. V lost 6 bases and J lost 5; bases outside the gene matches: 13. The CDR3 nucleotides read TGTGCCAGCAGCCGACGACTAGCGGGGCCTCATGGAGATACGCAGTATTTT. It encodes CASSRRLAGPHGDTQYF.

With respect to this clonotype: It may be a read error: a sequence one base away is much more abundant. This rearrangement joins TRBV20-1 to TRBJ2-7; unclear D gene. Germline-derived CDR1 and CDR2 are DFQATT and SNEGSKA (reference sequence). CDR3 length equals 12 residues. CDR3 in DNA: TGCAGTGTTAGAGATTGGGACTACGAGCAGTACTTC. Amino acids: CSVRDWDYEQYF.

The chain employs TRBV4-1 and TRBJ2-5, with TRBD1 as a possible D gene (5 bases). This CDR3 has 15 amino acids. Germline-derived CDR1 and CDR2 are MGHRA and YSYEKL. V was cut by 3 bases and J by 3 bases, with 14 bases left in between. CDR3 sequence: CASSQSRQPEETQYF. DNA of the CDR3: TGCGCCAGCAGCCAGTCGAGACAGCCCGAAGAGACCCAGTACTTC.

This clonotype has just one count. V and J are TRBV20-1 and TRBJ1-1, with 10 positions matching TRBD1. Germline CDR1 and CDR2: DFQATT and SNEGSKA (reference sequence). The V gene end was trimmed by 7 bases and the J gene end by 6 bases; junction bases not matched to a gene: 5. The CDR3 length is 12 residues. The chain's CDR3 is CSVRTGGSEAFF. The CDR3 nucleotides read TGCAGTGTTCGGACAGGGGGATCTGAAGCTTTCTTT.

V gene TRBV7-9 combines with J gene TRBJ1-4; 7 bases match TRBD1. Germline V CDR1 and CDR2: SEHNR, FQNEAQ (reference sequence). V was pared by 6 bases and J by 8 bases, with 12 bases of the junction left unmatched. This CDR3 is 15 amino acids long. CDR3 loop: CASRSNRGIVEKLFF. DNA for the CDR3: TGTGCCAGCAGATCAAACAGGGGAATTGTGGAAAAACTGTTTTTT.

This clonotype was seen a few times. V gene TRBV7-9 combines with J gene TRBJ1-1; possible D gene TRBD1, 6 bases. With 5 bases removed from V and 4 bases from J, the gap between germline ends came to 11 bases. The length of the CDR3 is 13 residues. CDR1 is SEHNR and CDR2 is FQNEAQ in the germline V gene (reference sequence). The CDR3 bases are TGTGCCAGCAGCCCTACAGGGACCACTGAAGCTTTCTTT. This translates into CASSPTGTTEAFF.

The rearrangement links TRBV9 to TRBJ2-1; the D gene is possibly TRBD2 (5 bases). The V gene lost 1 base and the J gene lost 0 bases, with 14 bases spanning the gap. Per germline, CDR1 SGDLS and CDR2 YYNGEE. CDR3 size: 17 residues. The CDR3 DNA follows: TGTGCCAGCAGCGTATGGCCAGCGGAGAGCTCCTACAATGAGCAGTTCTTC. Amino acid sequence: CASSVWPAESSYNEQFF.

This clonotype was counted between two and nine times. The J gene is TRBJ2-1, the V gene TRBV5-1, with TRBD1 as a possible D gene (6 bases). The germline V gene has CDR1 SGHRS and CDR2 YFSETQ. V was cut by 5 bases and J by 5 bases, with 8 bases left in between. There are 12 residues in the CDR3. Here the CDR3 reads CASRKGDNEQFF. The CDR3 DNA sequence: TGCGCCAGCAGGAAGGGGGACAATGAGCAGTTCTTC. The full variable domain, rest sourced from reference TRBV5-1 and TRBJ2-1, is KAGVTQTPRYLIKTRGQQVTLSCSPISGHRSVSWYQQTPGQGLQFLFEYFSETQRNKGNFPGRFSGRQFSNSRSEMNVSTLELGDSALYLCASRKGDNEQFFGPGTRLTVL.

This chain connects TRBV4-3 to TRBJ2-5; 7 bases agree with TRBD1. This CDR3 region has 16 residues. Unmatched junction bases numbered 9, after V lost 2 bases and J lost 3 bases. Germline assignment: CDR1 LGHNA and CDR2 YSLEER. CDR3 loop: CASSQFAGTEKETQYF. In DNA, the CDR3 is TGCGCCAGCAGCCAATTCGCCGGGACAGAGAAAGAGACCCAGTACTTC.

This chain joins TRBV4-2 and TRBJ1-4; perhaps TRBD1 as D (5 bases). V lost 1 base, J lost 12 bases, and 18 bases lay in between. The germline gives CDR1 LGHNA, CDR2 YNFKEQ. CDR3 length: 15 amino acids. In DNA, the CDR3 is TGTGCCAGCAGCCAAGGACTAGACCCCGCGGGGGAACTGTTTTTT. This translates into CASSQGLDPAGELFF.

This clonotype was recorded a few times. The CDR3 sequence: CASSPHPTGRNEKLFF. CDR3 nucleotide sequence: TGTGCCAGCAGCCCCCACCCGACGGGGAGAAACGAAAAACTGTTTTTT. The chain employs TRBV7-2 and TRBJ1-4, with D hard to call. With 5 bases removed from V and 8 bases from J, the gap between germline ends came to 21 bases. Germline CDR1 reads SGHTA; CDR2 reads FQGNSA. The CDR3 is 16 residues long.

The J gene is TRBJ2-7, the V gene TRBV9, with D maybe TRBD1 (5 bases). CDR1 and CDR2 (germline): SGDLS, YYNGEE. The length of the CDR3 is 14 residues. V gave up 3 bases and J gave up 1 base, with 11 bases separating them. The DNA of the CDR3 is TGTGCCAGCAGCGAGACAGCAGGGTCCTACGAGCAGTACTTC. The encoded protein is CASSETAGSYEQYF.

Here the CDR3 reads CASTLTPGLEADTQYF. CDR3 DNA sequence: TGTGCCAGCACCCTGACACCGGGACTAGAGGCAGATACGCAGTATTTT. The genes are TRBV5-6 and TRBJ2-3; 8 bases are a match to TRBD2. Trimming at V came to 6 bases and at J to 4 bases, leaving 13 bases not matched to a gene. The CDR3 loop spans 16 amino acids. Germline CDR1 reads SGHDT; CDR2 reads YYEEEE.

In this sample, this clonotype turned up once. In DNA, the CDR3 is TGTGCCGTCGGGTCATATAATCAGCCCCAGCATTTT. Its protein product is CAVGSYNQPQHF. The chain recombines TRBV10-3 with TRBJ1-5; D not certain. V lost 11 bases, J lost 4 bases, and 12 bases lay in between. Looked up from germline, CDR1 is ENHRY and CDR2 is SYGVKD. CDR3 size: 12 residues.

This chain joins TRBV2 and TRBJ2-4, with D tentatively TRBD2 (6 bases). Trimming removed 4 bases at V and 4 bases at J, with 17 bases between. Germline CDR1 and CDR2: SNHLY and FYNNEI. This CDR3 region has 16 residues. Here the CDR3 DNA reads TGTGCCAGCAGTGGGACCTCTAATCGGGGGAAAAACATTCAGTACTTC. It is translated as CASSGTSNRGKNIQYF.

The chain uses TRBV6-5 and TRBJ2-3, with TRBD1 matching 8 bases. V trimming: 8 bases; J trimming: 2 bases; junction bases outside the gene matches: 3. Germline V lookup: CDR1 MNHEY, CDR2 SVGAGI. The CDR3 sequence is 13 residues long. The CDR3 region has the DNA TGTGCCAGCCGGGACAGGACCACAGATACGCAGTATTTT. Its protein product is CASRDRTTDTQYF.

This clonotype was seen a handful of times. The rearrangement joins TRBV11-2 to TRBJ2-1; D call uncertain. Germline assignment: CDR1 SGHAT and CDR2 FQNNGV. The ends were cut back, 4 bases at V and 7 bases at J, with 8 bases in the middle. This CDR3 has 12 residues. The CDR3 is CASSSFRNEQFF. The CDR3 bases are TGTGCCAGCAGCTCTTTTAGGAATGAGCAGTTCTTC.

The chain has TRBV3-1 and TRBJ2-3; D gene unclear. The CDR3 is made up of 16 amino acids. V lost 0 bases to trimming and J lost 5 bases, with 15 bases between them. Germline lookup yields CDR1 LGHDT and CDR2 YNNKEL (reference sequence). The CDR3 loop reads CASSQEVTAKKDTQYF. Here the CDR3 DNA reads TGTGCCAGCAGCCAAGAAGTAACGGCCAAAAAAGATACGCAGTATTTT.

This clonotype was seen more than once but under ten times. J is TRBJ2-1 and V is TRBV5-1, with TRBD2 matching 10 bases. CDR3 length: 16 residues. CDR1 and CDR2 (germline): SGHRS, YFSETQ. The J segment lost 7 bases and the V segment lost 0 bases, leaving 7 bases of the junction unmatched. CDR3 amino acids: CASSLAILAGVNEQFF. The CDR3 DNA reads TGCGCCAGCAGCTTGGCAATCCTAGCGGGAGTAAATGAGCAGTTCTTC.

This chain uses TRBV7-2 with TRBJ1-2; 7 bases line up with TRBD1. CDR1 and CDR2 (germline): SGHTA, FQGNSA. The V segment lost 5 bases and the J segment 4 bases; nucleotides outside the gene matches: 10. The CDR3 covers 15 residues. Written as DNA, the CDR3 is TGTGCCAGCAGCCCCGACAGGGCCCGAGGCTATGGCTACACCTTC. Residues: CASSPDRARGYGYTF.

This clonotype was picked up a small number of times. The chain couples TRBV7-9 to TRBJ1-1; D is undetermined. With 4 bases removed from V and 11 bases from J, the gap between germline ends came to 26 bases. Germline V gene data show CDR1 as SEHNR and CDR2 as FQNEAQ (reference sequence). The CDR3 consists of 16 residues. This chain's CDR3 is CASSSKLMDLMISAFF. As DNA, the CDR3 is TGTGCCAGCAGCTCGAAACTGATGGACCTGATGATATCGGCTTTCTTT.

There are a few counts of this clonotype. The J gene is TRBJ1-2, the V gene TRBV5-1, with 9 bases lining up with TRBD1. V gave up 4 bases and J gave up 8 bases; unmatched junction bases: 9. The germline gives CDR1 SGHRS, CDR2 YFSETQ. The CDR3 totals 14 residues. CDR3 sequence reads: CASSMDRGYQGYTF. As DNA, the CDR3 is TGCGCCAGCAGCATGGACAGGGGCTATCAGGGCTACACCTTC.

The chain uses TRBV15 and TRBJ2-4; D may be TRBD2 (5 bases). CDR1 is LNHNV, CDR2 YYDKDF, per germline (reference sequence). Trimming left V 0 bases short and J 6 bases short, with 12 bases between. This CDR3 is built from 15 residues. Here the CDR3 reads CATSREDFTTNIQYF. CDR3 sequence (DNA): TGTGCCACCAGCAGAGAGGACTTTACTACAAACATTCAGTACTTC.

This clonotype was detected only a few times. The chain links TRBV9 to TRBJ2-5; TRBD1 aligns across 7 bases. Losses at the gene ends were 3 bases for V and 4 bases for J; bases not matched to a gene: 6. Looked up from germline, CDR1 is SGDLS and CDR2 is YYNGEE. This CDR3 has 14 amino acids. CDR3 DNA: TGTGCCAGCAGCGCACAGGGGTTACGAGAGACCCAGTACTTC. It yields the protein CASSAQGLRETQYF.